Given below is one T cell receptor beta chain in context. Its target is unknown. Assay used: immunoSEQ multiplex PCR; TCRdb lists only in-frame clones, some missing. The table includes about 220,000 clones, over 70% detected once. The entry originates in a study of cytomegalovirus exposure and HLA in healthy donors. Points from the study as a whole: Subsequent analysis of the roughly 120 validation repertoires found a tendency for first-cohort TCR clusters to co-occur. Listed as cytomegalovirus-associated were 150 to 200 TCR beta chains. In vitro checks showed that three CMV-associated chains really do target CMV antigens.

This CDR3 is 14 amino acids long. The V gene's germline CDR1 is SQVTM and CDR2 ANQGSEA. The germline V and J ends were trimmed by 3 bases and 2 bases, with 14 bases remaining between them. The source material was PBMCs. The source of this sequence is a woman in her 30s in good health and CMV-seropositive. This sequence joins TRBV29-1 and TRBJ2-7; D remains ambiguous. The CDR3 DNA reads TGCAGCGTTGAGAGGCGCGATCACCCCTACGAGCAGTACTTC. Residues: CSVERRDHPYEQYF.